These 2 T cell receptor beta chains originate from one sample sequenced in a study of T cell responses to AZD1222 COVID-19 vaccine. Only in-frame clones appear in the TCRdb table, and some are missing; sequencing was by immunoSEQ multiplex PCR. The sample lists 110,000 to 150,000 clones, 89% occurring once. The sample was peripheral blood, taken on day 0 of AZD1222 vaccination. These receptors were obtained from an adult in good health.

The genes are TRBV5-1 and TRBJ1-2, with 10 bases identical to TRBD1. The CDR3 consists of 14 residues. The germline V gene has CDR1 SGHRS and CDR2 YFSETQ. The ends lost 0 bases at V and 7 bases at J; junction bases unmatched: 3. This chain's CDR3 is CASSLGQGAGGYTF. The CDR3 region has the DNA TGCGCCAGCAGCTTGGGACAGGGGGCAGGTGGCTACACCTTC.

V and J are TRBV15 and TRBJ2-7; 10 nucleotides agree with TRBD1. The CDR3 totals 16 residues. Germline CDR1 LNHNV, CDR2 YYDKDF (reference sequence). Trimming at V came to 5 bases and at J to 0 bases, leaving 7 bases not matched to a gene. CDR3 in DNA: TGTGCCACCAGCCTTGGGACAGGGGACATCTCCTACGAGCAGTACTTC. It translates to CATSLGTGDISYEQYF.